Each of the 8 T cell receptor beta chains below was sequenced from the same sample in a study of control samples from healthy donors and cancer patients. The protocol was immunoSEQ multiplex PCR, while the TCRdb copy is restricted to in-frame clones and leaves out a portion. The sample yields tens of thousands of clones, around nine tenths seen once. Sequencing used PBMCs. Every receptor here comes from a woman aged 60-75 years with head and neck cancer.

The gene calls are TRBV30 and TRBJ2-3; 7 bases are shared with TRBD2. This CDR3 has 14 residues. The germline gives CDR1 GTSNPN, CDR2 SVGIG (reference sequence). Trimming cost V 3 bases and J 0 bases; bases outside gene matches: 3. The DNA of the CDR3 is TGTGCCTGGAGGGCTAGCGGTAGCACAGATACGCAGTATTTT. It specifies CAWRASGSTDTQYF.

The chain is built from TRBV5-1 and TRBJ2-5, with TRBD2 matching over 12 bases. CDR3 length: 13 residues. Germline V gene data show CDR1 as SGHRS and CDR2 as YFSETQ. V lost 0 bases, J lost 14 bases, and 5 bases stayed unmatched. The CDR3 spells CASSLDLAGGRYF. CDR3 sequence (DNA): TGCGCCAGCAGCTTGGACCTAGCGGGAGGGCGTTACTTC.

CDR3 loop: CASSYSPMQSTDTQYF. The CDR3 DNA sequence: TGTGCCAGCAGTTACTCACCGATGCAGAGCACAGATACGCAGTATTTT. The chain couples TRBV6-6 to TRBJ2-3; D gene uncertain. Germline CDR1 and CDR2: MNHNY and SVGAGI (reference sequence). The CDR3 has 16 amino acids. Trimming took off 0 bases at V and 0 bases at J, with 10 bases between the two ends.

The rearrangement links TRBV6-2 or TRBV6-3 to TRBJ2-7; 9 positions agree with TRBD1. The V gene's germline CDR1 is MNHEY and CDR2 SVGEGT. V lost 5 bases to trimming and J lost 2 bases; unmatched junction nucleotides: 16. The CDR3 totals 18 residues. CDR3 sequence reads: CASSQFVILGQGAYEQYF. The DNA for the CDR3 is TGTGCCAGCAGTCAATTCGTCATATTGGGACAGGGCGCCTACGAGCAGTACTTC.

The V call is TRBV24-1, the J call TRBJ1-1; TRBD1 is a possible D gene (6 bases). Germline CDR1 KGHDR, CDR2 SFDVKD. The CDR3 totals 13 residues. V gave up 0 bases and J gave up 12 bases, with 13 bases separating them. CDR3 loop: CATSDLAGVVTFF. DNA of the CDR3: TGTGCCACCAGTGATTTGGCAGGGGTGGTGACTTTCTTT.

The CDR3 DNA is TGTGCCAGCAGGGCATTAAGGACTAGCGGGACCGGGGAGCTGTTTTTT. Translating it yields CASRALRTSGTGELFF. The chain is built from TRBV2 and TRBJ2-2; TRBD2 agrees at 11 bases. V lost 6 bases and J lost 5; bases outside the gene matches: 8. CDR3 size: 16 residues. CDR1 is SNHLY and CDR2 is FYNNEI in the germline V gene. Full variable domain (remainder filled in from reference TRBV2 and TRBJ2-2): EPEVTQTPSHQVTQMGQEVILRCVPISNHLYFYWYRQILGQKVEFLVSFYNNEISEKSEIFDDQFSVERPDGSNFTLKIRSTKLEDSAMYFCASRALRTSGTGELFFGEGSRLTVL.

The chain combines TRBV3-1 (or the pseudogene TRBV3-2) with TRBJ1-2; 12 bases align to TRBD1. This CDR3 has 16 residues. V lost 4 bases and J lost 3; bases outside the gene matches: 6. The germline V gene has CDR1 LGHDT and CDR2 YNNKEL (reference sequence). This CDR3 is CASSLGGQGAHYGYTF. The CDR3 DNA reads as TGTGCCAGCAGCCTAGGGGGACAGGGGGCACACTATGGCTACACCTTC.

The J gene is TRBJ2-7, the V gene TRBV30, with 14 nucleotides matching TRBD2. This CDR3 is built from 12 residues. Germline-derived CDR1 and CDR2 are GTSNPN and SVGIG (reference sequence). Written as DNA, the CDR3 is TGTTCTTTGGGACTAGCGGGAGACGAGCAGTACTTC. Amino acid sequence: CSLGLAGDEQYF.